A selection of T cell receptor beta chains follows, all from one sample in a study of Graves' ophthalmopathy and Graves' hyperthyroidism. TCRdb itself ran the multiplex PCR reads through MiXCR, one entry per CDR3 protein. Counted here are roughly 380,000 distinct CDR3 sequences, 15% occurring once; the ten biggest clones make up 7%. What was sequenced was peripheral blood. The receptors were gathered from a woman under 30 with stable Graves' hyperthyroidism. CDR3s include the opening cysteine and the closing phenylalanine or tryptophan. Each record gives: D gene, clone size, V gene, J gene, CDR3 protein, CDR3 DNA. D genes are given only for firm matches. A row's size may be missing; if present it is once, few, many or a size class.

>NA|few|TRBV10-2|TRBJ2-2
CASSEQETGELFF
TGCGCCAGCAGCGAACAGGAGACCGGGGAGCTGTTTTTT
>NA|NA|TRBV15|TRBJ1-2
CATSRDKVLLYGYTF
TGTGCCACCAGCAGAGATAAAGTCCTCCTCTATGGTTACACCTTC
>TRBD1|many|TRBV12-3/TRBV12-4|TRBJ1-1
CASNLQGYLEAFF
TGTGCCAGCAATCTACAGGGGTACCTTGAAGCTTTCTTT
>NA|NA|TRBV6-1|TRBJ2-2
CASRETQPYTGELFF
TGTGCCAGCAGGGAAACTCAACCATACACCGGGGAGCTGTTTTTT
>NA|many|TRBV7-2|TRBJ2-5
CASSPRRQETQYF
TGTGCCAGCAGCCCTAGACGGCAAGAGACCCAGTACTTC
>NA|many|TRBV9|TRBJ1-5
CASSVGTGGMPQHF
TGTGCCAGCAGCGTTGGGACCGGGGGGATGCCCCAGCATTTT
>NA|many|TRBV3-1|TRBJ2-5
CASSQDPSDQETQYF
TGTGCCAGCAGCCAAGATCCGTCAGACCAAGAGACCCAGTACTTC
>TRBD2|few|TRBV3-1|TRBJ2-3
CASSQEAWEGTQYF
TGTGCCAGCAGCCAAGAGGCGTGGGAGGGTACGCAGTATTTT
>TRBD2|many|TRBV6-2/TRBV6-3|TRBJ2-5
CASSGFQETQYF
TGTGCCAGTAGCGGGTTTCAAGAGACCCAGTACTTC
>NA|once|TRBV6-1|TRBJ2-5
CASTTPVGLGETQYF
TGTGCCAGCACCACACCCGTCGGCCTCGGAGAGACCCAGTACTTC
>NA|many|TRBV29-1|TRBJ1-1
CSVNTPGHTNTEAFF
TGCAGCGTCAATACCCCGGGACACACGAACACTGAAGCTTTCTTT
>NA|NA|TRBV2|TRBJ2-6
CASSEGWGTVLFGANVLTF
TGTGCCAGCAGTGAGGGTTGGGGGACCGTACTGTTCGGGGCCAACGTCCTGACTTTC
>NA|many|TRBV14|TRBJ2-7
CASSQDLRAYEQYF
TGTGCCAGCAGCCAAGATCTTAGGGCCTACGAGCAGTACTTC
>TRBD1|many|TRBV7-8|TRBJ2-7
CASSPPTGGWYEQYF
TGTGCCAGCAGCCCCCCAACAGGGGGATGGTACGAGCAGTACTTC
>TRBD1|many|TRBV9|TRBJ2-5
CASSVRQGTETQYF
TGTGCCAGCAGCGTACGACAGGGGACAGAGACCCAGTACTTC
>NA|many|TRBV7-2|TRBJ1-5
CASSSTIQGPQHF
TGTGCCAGCAGCTCAACCATACAGGGGCCCCAGCATTTT
>TRBD1|few|TRBV6-1|TRBJ2-7
CASIPDRGLGEQYF
TGTGCCAGCATTCCGGACAGGGGGCTTGGCGAGCAGTACTTC
>TRBD1|NA|TRBV12-3/TRBV12-4|TRBJ1-2
CASSPGTASFYGYTF
TGTGCCAGCAGCCCCGGGACAGCTTCCTTCTATGGCTACACCTTC
>TRBD1|NA|TRBV28|TRBJ1-5
CASSGTADSNQPQHF
TGTGCCAGCAGCGGGACAGCTGATAGCAATCAGCCCCAGCATTTT
>NA|many|TRBV11-2|TRBJ1-2
CASSLHSQGLLYGYTF
TGTGCCAGCAGCTTACATAGTCAGGGCCTTCTCTATGGCTACACCTTC
>NA|many|TRBV9|TRBJ1-6
CASSVEAGTTNSPLHF
TGTGCCAGCAGCGTAGAAGCAGGGACCACGAATTCACCCCTCCACTTT
>TRBD1|many|TRBV6-2/TRBV6-3|TRBJ2-6
CASSYSGGQGISGANVLTF
TGTGCCAGCAGTTACTCCGGGGGACAGGGGATCTCTGGGGCCAACGTCCTGACTTTC
>TRBD2|NA|TRBV5-1|TRBJ2-7
CASSSGLAGSSPEQYF
TGCGCCAGCAGCTCGGGACTAGCGGGATCCTCGCCCGAGCAGTACTTC
>NA|NA|TRBV7-9|TRBJ2-7
CVSSLDAVFYEQYF
TGTGTCAGCAGCTTAGACGCAGTTTTCTACGAGCAGTACTTC
>NA|many|TRBV20-1|TRBJ1-1
CSASPGGSEAFF
TGCAGTGCTAGCCCCGGGGGCAGTGAAGCTTTCTTT
>TRBD2|many|TRBV19|TRBJ2-2
CASSPKGTSGAPNTGELFF
TGTGCCAGTAGTCCTAAGGGGACTAGCGGGGCACCGAACACCGGGGAGCTGTTTTTT
>NA|many|TRBV5-5|TRBJ1-2
CASSLRYRTEVGYTF
TGTGCCAGCAGCTTGCGTTATCGGACAGAGGTTGGCTACACCTTC
>NA|many|TRBV6-1|TRBJ1-1
CASTRSQGPGTEAFF
TGTGCCAGCACCCGTAGTCAGGGCCCGGGCACTGAAGCTTTCTTT
>NA|NA|TRBV7-2|TRBJ1-5
CASSPGVVSNQPQHF
TGTGCCAGCAGCCCGGGCGTTGTTAGCAATCAGCCCCAGCATTTT
>NA|many|TRBV2|TRBJ2-5
CASKGPSLTQYF
TGTGCCAGCAAGGGGCCCTCGCTCACCCAGTACTTC
>NA|NA|TRBV5-5|TRBJ2-2
CASSPTAGELFF
TGTGCCAGCAGCCCGACAGCGGGGGAGCTGTTTTTT
>NA|NA|TRBV12-3/TRBV12-4|TRBJ1-5
CASSPARESQPQHF
TGTGCCAGCAGTCCAGCACGAGAAAGTCAGCCCCAGCATTTT
>NA|few|TRBV10-3|TRBJ2-4
CAISEGGLTLAKNIQYF
TGTGCCATCAGTGAGGGGGGGCTGACCTTAGCCAAAAACATTCAGTACTTC
>NA|many|TRBV27|TRBJ2-7
CASSLSPTRNYEQYF
TGTGCCAGCAGTTTATCCCCGACAAGAAACTACGAGCAGTACTTC
>TRBD1|many|TRBV24-1|TRBJ1-2
CATSPRDRFYGYTF
TGTGCCACCAGCCCGCGGGACAGGTTCTATGGCTACACCTTC
>NA|many|TRBV25-1|TRBJ1-1
CASSELRGPNTEAFF
TGTGCCAGCAGTGAATTACGGGGGCCGAACACTGAAGCTTTCTTT
>NA|NA|TRBV6-2/TRBV6-3|TRBJ2-7
CASSYNGAYEQYF
TGTGCCAGCAGCTATAACGGGGCCTACGAGCAGTACTTC
>TRBD1|NA|TRBV5-1|TRBJ1-6
CASRWTGGSPLHF
TGCGCCAGCCGGTGGACAGGGGGTTCACCCCTCCACTTT
>TRBD1|NA|TRBV28|TRBJ1-2
CAIRTGIDYGYTF
TGTGCCATCAGGACAGGGATTGACTATGGCTACACCTTC
>NA|many|TRBV6-1|TRBJ1-5
CASSELAHPQHF
TGTGCCAGCAGTGAACTCGCCCACCCCCAGCATTTT
>NA|NA|TRBV13|TRBJ1-1
CASSFSAVIEAFF
TGTGCCAGCAGCTTCAGCGCTGTTATTGAAGCTTTCTTT
>NA|many|TRBV4-2|TRBJ1-2
CASSPGPFGANYGYTF
TGTGCCAGCAGCCCGGGACCGTTTGGAGCTAACTATGGCTACACCTTC
>NA|few|TRBV28|TRBJ1-2
CASSHPRIYGYTF
TGTGCCAGCAGTCATCCGAGGATATATGGCTACACCTTC
>NA|many|TRBV6-2/TRBV6-3|TRBJ2-2
CASIGGAGTGELFF
TGTGCCAGCATAGGGGGGGCAGGCACCGGGGAGCTGTTTTTT
>TRBD2|many|TRBV24-1|TRBJ2-5
CATSDWGTSGGETQYF
TGTGCCACCAGTGATTGGGGGACTAGCGGGGGAGAGACCCAGTACTTC
>TRBD1|NA|TRBV9|TRBJ1-1
CASSPERDRVAFF
TGTGCCAGCAGCCCCGAGAGGGACAGGGTTGCTTTCTTT
>TRBD1|many|TRBV6-2/TRBV6-3|TRBJ1-1
CASNLNRDRGLGTEAFF
TGTGCCAGCAACCTCAATCGGGACAGGGGGTTGGGCACTGAAGCTTTCTTT
>NA|many|TRBV29-1|TRBJ2-7
CSVWEGQSYEQYF
TGCAGCGTATGGGAGGGACAATCCTACGAGCAGTACTTC
>NA|many|TRBV7-9|TRBJ1-1
CASSLPLDTFEAFF
TGTGCCAGCAGCCTCCCACTGGACACCTTTGAAGCTTTCTTT
>NA|many|TRBV7-2|TRBJ1-1
CASSPGDDSNTEAFF
TGTGCCAGCAGCCCGGGGGATGATTCGAACACTGAAGCTTTCTTT
>TRBD1|NA|TRBV7-9|TRBJ2-7
CASSLGGQGPYEQYF
TGTGCCAGCAGCTTAGGGGGACAGGGCCCCTACGAGCAGTACTTC
>NA|NA|TRBV6-2/TRBV6-3|TRBJ1-2
CASSYSSDPTGSHANYGYTF
TGTGCCAGCAGTTACTCCTCAGATCCGACAGGCTCGCACGCTAACTATGGCTACACCTTC
>NA|many|TRBV11-2|TRBJ2-7
CASSSNAGMGYEQYF
TGTGCCAGCAGCTCTAACGCGGGTATGGGCTACGAGCAGTACTTC
>NA|many|TRBV6-1|TRBJ1-6
CASKGPRGLHF
TGTGCCAGCAAAGGACCGAGGGGCCTCCACTTT
>NA|many|TRBV19|TRBJ1-5
CASSTQQRQPQHF
TGTGCCAGTAGCACCCAGCAGCGTCAGCCCCAGCATTTT
>NA|many|TRBV6-2/TRBV6-3|TRBJ2-5
CASSLGYAETQYF
TGTGCCAGCAGTCTGGGCTATGCGGAGACCCAGTACTTC
>NA|many|TRBV7-3|TRBJ1-1
CASSIGHANTEAFF
TGTGCCAGCAGCATTGGACATGCGAACACTGAAGCTTTCTTT
>NA|many|TRBV12-3/TRBV12-4|TRBJ2-2
CASNVQGSTGELFF
TGTGCCAGCAACGTCCAGGGAAGTACCGGGGAGCTGTTTTTT
>NA|many|TRBV6-5|TRBJ1-1
CASSPRGVHTEAFF
TGTGCCAGCAGTCCCCGGGGGGTCCACACTGAAGCTTTCTTT